This section outlines one TCR beta chain sequence together with its context. Antigen unknown. The data were obtained in a study of T cells in Graves' hyperthyroidism and ophthalmopathy. As for the study in general: Before treatment of any kind, peripheral blood was taken at initial diagnosis.

Germline-derived CDR1 and CDR2 are SGHTA and FQGNSA. There are 11 residues in the CDR3. The PBMCs were sourced from fresh peripheral blood (about 10 ml). Regions amplified from RNA transcripts were the TCR beta CDR3 regions. TCR CDR3 underwent first-round RT-PCR with the HTBI primer set. From the multiplex PCR reads, TCRdb called clonotypes with MiXCR, one entry per CDR3 protein. Of around 760,000 distinct CDR3 sequences listed, roughly a third are singletons. Study-wide results and limits: Most clonotypes expanded in thyroid above 0.001 were likewise present in blood.

The chain links TRBV7-2 to TRBJ2-7; tentative D call: TRBD1 (5 bases). TRBJ2-1 explains the end of the DNA better; the J call may be wrong. Input material: blood. The clonotype was recovered from a woman between 35 and 50 years old with Graves' hyperthyroidism. The CDR3 here is CASSPRAEQFF. The CDR3 region has the DNA TGTGCCAGCAGCCCCAGGGCCGAGCAGTTCTTC.